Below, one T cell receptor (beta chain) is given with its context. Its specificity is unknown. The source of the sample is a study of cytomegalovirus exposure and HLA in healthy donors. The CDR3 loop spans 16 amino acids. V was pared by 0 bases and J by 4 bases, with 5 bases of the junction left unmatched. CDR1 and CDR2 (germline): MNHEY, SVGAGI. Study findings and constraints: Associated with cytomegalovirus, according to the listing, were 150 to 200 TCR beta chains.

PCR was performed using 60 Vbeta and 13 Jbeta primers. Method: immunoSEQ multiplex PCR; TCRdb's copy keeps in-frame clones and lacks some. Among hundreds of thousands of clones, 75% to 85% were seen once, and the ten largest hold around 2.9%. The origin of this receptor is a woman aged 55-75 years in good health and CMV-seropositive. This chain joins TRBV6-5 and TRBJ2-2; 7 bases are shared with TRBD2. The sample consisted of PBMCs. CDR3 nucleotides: TGTGCCAGCAGTTACTCGTTCTGGGAGGGCACCGGGGAGCTGTTTTTT. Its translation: CASSYSFWEGTGELFF.